The present T cell receptor (beta chain) was sequenced within a study of blood T cells in healthy people across ages. The CDR3 runs to 15 residues. The V end lost 4 bases, the J end lost 8 bases, and 18 bases lay between the germline ends. From germline, CDR1 is SGHAT and CDR2 FQNNGV. A sample-barcoded 5' primer and a J-beta primer mix were used in a second PCR of roughly 7 to 12 cycles. Each cDNA was tagged by a template-switch adaptor containing 12 random nucleotides. TCRdb redid the calling of the 5' RACE reads with MiXCR, one entry per CDR3 protein. The table has roughly 1,700,000 distinct CDR3 sequences, 25% to 30% seen once.

The chain is built from TRBV11-2 and TRBJ2-1, with D perhaps matching TRBD2 (5 bases). The TCR originated in a woman in her 30s in good health. The sequenced material came from blood. CDR3 amino acids: CASSSAVSGYDEQFF. The CDR3, as DNA: TGTGCCAGCAGCTCTGCGGTAAGCGGATACGATGAGCAGTTCTTC. The variable domain in full, completed from reference TRBV11-2 and TRBJ2-1, reads EAGVAQSPRYKIIEKRQSVAFWCNPISGHATLYWYQQILGQGPKLLIQFQNNGVVDDSQLPKDRFSAERLKGVDSTLKIQPAKLEDSAVYLCASSSAVSGYDEQFFGPGTRLTVL.